This T cell receptor (beta chain) derives from a study of blood T cell repertoires in COVID-19. As processed by the authors: Amplifying reference gene primers gave estimates of nucleated cell counts. Profiled with immunoSEQ multiplex PCR; TCRdb holds only in-frame clones, not every one. V and J calls and clone size are given by that table; D and trimming were obtained from the DNA. The sample records 50,000 to 70,000 clones, about 90% being singletons. This TCR was recovered from a human donor with active COVID-19. The donor label of this sample is uncertain. Sequencing input: peripheral blood.

CDR3 in amino acids: CASSFASELAGDEQFF. The DNA for the CDR3 is TGTGCCAGCAGTTTCGCCTCTGAACTAGCGGGAGACGAGCAGTTCTTC. The chain is built from TRBV28 and TRBJ2-1; 11 positions match TRBD2. The trim removed 3 bases at V and 10 bases at J, leaving 11 bases unmatched. The V gene's germline CDR1 is MDHEN and CDR2 SYDVKM. The length of the CDR3 is 16 residues.